This TCR beta chain was retrieved from a study of cytomegalovirus exposure and HLA in healthy donors. Study-wide background: Earlier results showed 120 million or so unique TCR beta sequences derived from around 170 million T cells.

PCR primers comprised 60 Vbeta and 13 Jbeta primers. TCRdb's copy holds only in-frame clones and misses some; the assay was immunoSEQ multiplex PCR. This sample has about 250,000 clones, with around 65% found just once. As regards this clone: Antigen unknown.

Findings and limits, study-wide: Analysis was carried out at a later point, and it linked a missense DCLRE1C variant to TCR beta V- and J-gene trimming.

The CDR3 is 14 amino acids. V lost 10 bases to trimming and J lost 6 bases, with 16 bases between them. Germline V gene lookup returns CDR1 MDHEN and CDR2 SYDVKM. Specimen: PBMCs. This TCR was sampled from a female donor in good health and CMV-seronegative. The chain links TRBV28 to TRBJ1-6; D gene ambiguous. This CDR3 is CATHRSVPNSPLHF. DNA of the CDR3: TGTGCCACCCACCGGTCGGTACCTAATTCACCCCTCCACTTT.